This T cell receptor beta chain came from a study of Graves' ophthalmopathy and Graves' hyperthyroidism. Study-level background: Researchers classed hyperthyroidism as stable given no ophthalmopathy within 18 months of follow-up.

This clonotype has at least ten counts. Its antigen is not known. Whole-study findings and limits: The 13-signature model separated ophthalmopathy from stable hyperthyroidism at approximately 91% sensitivity and nearly 83% specificity. Among thyroid clonotypes expanded above 0.001 frequency, most also appeared in blood.

The CDR3 runs 15 residues. Germline V gene sequence: CDR1 SNHLY, CDR2 FYNNEI. The V gene lost 2 bases and the J gene lost 10 bases, with 17 bases spanning the gap. Hyperthyroidism patients were newly diagnosed, ill under 2 months, and aged 18 to 65 years. RNA transcripts were the template, and TCR beta CDR3 regions were amplified from them. Second-round multiplex PCR came after first-round RT-PCR with HTBI primers. Using its own MiXCR run on the multiplex PCR reads, TCRdb lists one record per CDR3 protein. Found here are about 500,000 distinct CDR3 sequences, less than 40% of them singletons; the top ten hold approximately 4.1%.

The V and J genes are TRBV2 and TRBJ2-2; unclear D gene. The sequence came from an adult man with Graves' hyperthyroidism. The sequenced sample consisted of peripheral blood or thyroid tissue (not recorded which). The CDR3, as DNA: TGTGCCAGCAGTGAACGACCGGTACCTCCAGTGGAGCTGTTTTTT. Residues: CASSERPVPPVELFF. Filled out from reference TRBV2 and TRBJ2-2, the complete variable domain reads EPEVTQTPSHQVTQMGQEVILRCVPISNHLYFYWYRQILGQKVEFLVSFYNNEISEKSEIFDDQFSVERPDGSNFTLKIRSTKLEDSAMYFCASSERPVPPVELFFGEGSRLTVL.